Listed here are 3 T cell receptor beta chains from one sample, sequenced in a study of T cell responses to AZD1222 COVID-19 vaccine (dated by TCRdb to the early 2020s). This sample's time point label indicates: baseline before first vaccination. The library was made by the immunoSEQ multiplex PCR assay. Sourced from immuneACCESS, this table was stored by TCRdb with only in-frame sequences that have V and J called. A share of the clones is absent; for the studies checked, an unresolved V gene accounts for under half, and the remainder has no known explanation. The sample records roughly 83,000 clones, about 84% of which are singletons. The top ten clonotypes cover roughly 9.4% of the sample. Source: peripheral blood, taken on day 0 of AZD1222 vaccination. These receptors were collected from an adult in good health.

V gene TRBV11-2 combines with J gene TRBJ2-1, with 9 bases identical to TRBD2. The CDR3 extends over 17 amino acids. Germline V gives CDR1 SGHAT, CDR2 FQNNGV. Trimming cost V 6 bases and J 0 bases; bases outside gene matches: 9. The CDR3 reads CASSLGQRGVSYNEQFF. Here the CDR3 DNA reads TGTGCCAGCAGTTTGGGTCAGCGGGGGGTCTCCTACAATGAGCAGTTCTTC. Based on the CDR3 plus reference TRBV11-2 and TRBJ2-1, the full variable domain is EAGVAQSPRYKIIEKRQSVAFWCNPISGHATLYWYQQILGQGPKLLIQFQNNGVVDDSQLPKDRFSAERLKGVDSTLKIQPAKLEDSAVYLCASSLGQRGVSYNEQFFGPGTRLTVL.

The chain employs TRBV9 and TRBJ2-3; 10 nucleotides line up with TRBD2. After removal of 3 bases from V and 2 bases from J, the junction contained 3 bases not matched to a gene. Germline CDR1 SGDLS, CDR2 YYNGEE. This CDR3 has 15 amino acids. The CDR3 DNA is TGTGCCAGCAGCGGGACTAGCGGCGTCACAGATACGCAGTATTTT. Its translation: CASSGTSGVTDTQYF.

The rearrangement links TRBV30 to TRBJ1-2; D unclear. Germline loops: CDR1 GTSNPN, CDR2 SVGIG (reference sequence). The CDR3 consists of 12 residues. The germline V and J ends were trimmed by 4 bases and 4 bases, with 10 bases remaining between them. The chain's CDR3 is CAWIAGVYGYTF. In DNA form, the CDR3 reads TGTGCCTGGATCGCTGGCGTCTATGGCTACACCTTC.